A single T cell receptor (beta chain) is shown here with its context. Its target is not known. This sample is drawn from a study of cytomegalovirus exposure and HLA in healthy donors. The PCR contained 60 Vbeta and 13 Jbeta primers. This table comes from immunoSEQ multiplex PCR, and its TCRdb copy is limited to in-frame clones, with some not included. The table includes roughly 150,000 clones, around 73% detected once. CDR1 and CDR2 from the germline V gene are LGHNA and YNFKEQ. The CDR3 length is 16 residues. Trimming took 4 bases from V and 9 from J; bases not matched to a gene: 11. The study's findings and limits: CMV serostatus was the only recorded immune exposure for donors.

The specimen was PBMCs. V gene TRBV4-2 combines with J gene TRBJ2-1; the match to TRBD2 covers 11 bases. The clonotype was recovered from a woman between 18 and 29 years old in good health and CMV-seropositive. CDR3 residues: CASSPRGGGLAGEQFF. The CDR3 DNA is TGTGCCAGCAGCCCCAGAGGGGGCGGACTAGCGGGTGAGCAGTTCTTC.